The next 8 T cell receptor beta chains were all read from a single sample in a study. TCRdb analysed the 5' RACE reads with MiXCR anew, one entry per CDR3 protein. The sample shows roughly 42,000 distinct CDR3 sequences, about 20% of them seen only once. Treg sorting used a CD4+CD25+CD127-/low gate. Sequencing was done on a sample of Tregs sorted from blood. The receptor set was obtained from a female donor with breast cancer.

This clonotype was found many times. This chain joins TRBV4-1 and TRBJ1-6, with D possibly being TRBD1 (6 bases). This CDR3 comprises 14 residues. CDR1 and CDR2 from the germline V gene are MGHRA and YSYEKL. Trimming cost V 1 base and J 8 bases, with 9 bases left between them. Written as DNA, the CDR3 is TGCGCCAGCAGCCAAGGCAGGGGTTATTCACCCCTCCACTTT. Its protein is CASSQGRGYSPLHF.

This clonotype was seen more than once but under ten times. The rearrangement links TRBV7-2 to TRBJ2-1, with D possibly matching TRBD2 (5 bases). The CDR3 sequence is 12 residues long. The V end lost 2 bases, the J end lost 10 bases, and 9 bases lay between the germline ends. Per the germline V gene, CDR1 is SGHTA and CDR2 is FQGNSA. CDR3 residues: CASSLLLDEQFF. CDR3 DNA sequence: TGTGCCAGCAGCTTATTACTAGACGAGCAGTTCTTC.

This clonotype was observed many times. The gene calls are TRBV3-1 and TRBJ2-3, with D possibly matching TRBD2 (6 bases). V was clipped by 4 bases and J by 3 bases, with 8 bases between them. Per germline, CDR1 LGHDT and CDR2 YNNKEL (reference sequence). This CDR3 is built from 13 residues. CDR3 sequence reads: CASSRAGTDTQYF. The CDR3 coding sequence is TGTGCCAGCAGCCGCGCGGGAACAGATACGCAGTATTTT.

The chain's CDR3 is CASSRQGINEKLFF. The CDR3, as DNA: TGTGCCAGCAGTAGACAGGGAATTAATGAAAAACTGTTTTTT. This rearrangement joins TRBV27 to TRBJ1-4, with 7 nucleotides matching TRBD1. This CDR3 comprises 14 residues. The V and J ends lost 5 bases and 4 bases, in that order; junction bases with no gene match: 4. The germline V gene has CDR1 MNHEY and CDR2 SMNVEV (reference sequence).

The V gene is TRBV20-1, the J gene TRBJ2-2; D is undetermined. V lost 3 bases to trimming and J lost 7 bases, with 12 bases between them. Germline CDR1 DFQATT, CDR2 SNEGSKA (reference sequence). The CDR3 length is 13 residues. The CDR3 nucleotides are TGCAGTGCTAGCTTTCCGGGTAGCGGGGAGCTGTTTTTT. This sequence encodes CSASFPGSGELFF.

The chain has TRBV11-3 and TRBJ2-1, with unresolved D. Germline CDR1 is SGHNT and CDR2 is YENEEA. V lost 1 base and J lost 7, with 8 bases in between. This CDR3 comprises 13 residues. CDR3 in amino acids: CASSLGERNEQFF. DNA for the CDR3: TGTGCCAGCAGCTTAGGAGAGAGGAATGAGCAGTTCTTC.

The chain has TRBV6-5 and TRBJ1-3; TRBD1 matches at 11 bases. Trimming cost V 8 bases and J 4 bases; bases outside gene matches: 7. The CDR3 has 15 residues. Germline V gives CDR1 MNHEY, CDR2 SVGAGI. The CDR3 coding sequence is TGTGCCAGCGGGGGGACAGGGGGTTCAGGAAACACCATATATTTT. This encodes CASGGTGGSGNTIYF.

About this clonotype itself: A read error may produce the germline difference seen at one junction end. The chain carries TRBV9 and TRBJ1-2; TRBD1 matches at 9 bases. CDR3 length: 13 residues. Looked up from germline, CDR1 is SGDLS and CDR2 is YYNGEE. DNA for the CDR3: TGTGCCAACAGCGGACAGGGGAGCGATGGCTACACCTTC. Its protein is CANSGQGSDGYTF.